This TCR beta chain was captured by sequencing in a study of blood T cell dynamics during melanoma immunotherapy. General study points: Whether repertoire-driving clones were melanoma-specific could not be determined.

This clone was seen a few times. The antigen remains undetermined. CDR3 length equals 13 residues. The V end was cut by 7 bases, the J end by 2 bases, with 9 bases between. Germline values: CDR1 MNHEY, CDR2 SMNVEV (reference sequence). Each bulk PBMC sample had roughly 400 ng DNA loaded. Produced via immunoSEQ multiplex PCR; TCRdb's table is partial and in-frame only. The sample lists 8,800 or so clones; approximately 85% were seen once. Stated time point: week 3, after first cycle of checkpoint inhibitor. No patient had earlier systemic cancer treatment, concurrent immunosuppressants, or another active cancer.

The rearrangement joins TRBV27 to TRBJ2-1; D remains ambiguous. Sequenced here: blood, sampled from a patient treated with checkpoint blockade. The receptor was isolated from a human donor with melanoma. The CDR3 region is CASTARAYNEQFF. CDR3 bases: TGTGCCAGCACCGCTCGGGCCTACAATGAGCAGTTCTTC.